This T cell receptor beta chain comes out of a study of blood T cell repertoires in COVID-19. Across the whole study: The United States, Italy and Spain were the sources of the acute and convalescent COVID-19 samples. Sample material is recorded as cDNA or gDNA derived from T cells, B-cell-depleted T cells, or PBMCs.

Clones were sequenced by immunoSEQ multiplex PCR, and TCRdb holds only the in-frame ones, with some missing. The sample lists some 76,000 clones; around 79% were seen once. This CDR3 is built from 21 residues. V shed 1 base and J 2 bases; nucleotides not matched to a gene: 20. Germline V gives CDR1 SGHDN, CDR2 FVKESK. The sequence derives from a man aged 45 to 65 with acute or convalescent COVID-19. Sequenced: peripheral blood. V usage is TRBV14 and J usage is TRBJ1-5, with 7 bases lining up with TRBD1. The CDR3 reads CASSQVRHRGIYTGRNQPQHF. The CDR3 region has the DNA TGTGCCAGCAGCCAAGTTAGGCACAGGGGAATCTATACCGGCCGCAATCAGCCCCAGCATTTT.